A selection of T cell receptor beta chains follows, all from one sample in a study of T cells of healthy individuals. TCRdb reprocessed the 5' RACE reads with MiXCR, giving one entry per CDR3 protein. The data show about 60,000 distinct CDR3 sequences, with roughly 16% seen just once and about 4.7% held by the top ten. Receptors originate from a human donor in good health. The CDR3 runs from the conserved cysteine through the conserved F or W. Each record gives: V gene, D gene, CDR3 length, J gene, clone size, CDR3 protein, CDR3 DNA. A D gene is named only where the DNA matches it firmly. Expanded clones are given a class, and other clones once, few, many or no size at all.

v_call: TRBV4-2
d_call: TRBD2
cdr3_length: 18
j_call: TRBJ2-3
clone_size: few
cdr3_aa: CASSQDPPSGSPADTQYF
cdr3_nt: TGTGCCAGCAGCCAAGATCCCCCTAGCGGGAGTCCGGCGGATACGCAGTATTTT

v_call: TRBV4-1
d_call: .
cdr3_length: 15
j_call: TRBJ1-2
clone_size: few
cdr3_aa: CASSQDRAFNYGYTF
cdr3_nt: TGCGCCAGCAGCCAAGATAGGGCCTTCAACTATGGCTACACCTTC

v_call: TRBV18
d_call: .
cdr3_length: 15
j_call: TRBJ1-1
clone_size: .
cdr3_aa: CASSFGGPEGTEAFF
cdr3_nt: TGTGCCAGCTCATTCGGAGGCCCGGAGGGGACTGAAGCTTTCTTT

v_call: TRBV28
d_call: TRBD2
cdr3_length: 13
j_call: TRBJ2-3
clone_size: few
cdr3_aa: CASRTGLADTQYF
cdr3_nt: TGTGCCAGCAGAACTGGACTAGCGGATACGCAGTATTTT

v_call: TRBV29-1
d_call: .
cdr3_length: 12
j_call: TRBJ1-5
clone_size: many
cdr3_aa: CSVQDADQPQHF
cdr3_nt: TGCAGCGTCCAGGACGCCGATCAGCCCCAGCATTTT

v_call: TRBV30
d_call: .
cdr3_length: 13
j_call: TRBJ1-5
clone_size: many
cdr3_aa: CAWSVTGISPQHF
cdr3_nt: TGTGCCTGGAGCGTTACGGGTATCAGCCCCCAGCATTTT

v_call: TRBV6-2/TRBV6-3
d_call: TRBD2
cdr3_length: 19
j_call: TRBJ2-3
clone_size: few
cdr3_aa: CASKRGVGLAVRQEDTQYF
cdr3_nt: TGTGCCAGCAAAAGGGGAGTGGGACTAGCGGTTCGACAGGAGGATACGCAGTATTTT

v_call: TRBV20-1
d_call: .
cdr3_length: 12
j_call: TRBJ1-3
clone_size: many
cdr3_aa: CSAREVGNTIYF
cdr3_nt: TGCAGTGCTAGAGAAGTCGGAAACACCATATATTTT

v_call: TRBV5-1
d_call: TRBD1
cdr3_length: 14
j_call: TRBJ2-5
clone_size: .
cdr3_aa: CASSLDRGGETQYF
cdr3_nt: TGCGCCAGCAGCCTAGACAGGGGGGGAGAGACCCAGTACTTC

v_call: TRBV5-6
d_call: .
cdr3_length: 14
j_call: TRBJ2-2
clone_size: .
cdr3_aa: CASSLAGDTGELFF
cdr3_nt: TGTGCCAGCAGCTTGGCGGGGGACACCGGGGAGCTGTTTTTT

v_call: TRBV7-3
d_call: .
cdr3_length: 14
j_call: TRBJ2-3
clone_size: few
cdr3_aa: CASSLIGSTDTQYF
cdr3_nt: TGTGCCAGCAGCTTAATTGGCAGCACAGATACGCAGTATTTT

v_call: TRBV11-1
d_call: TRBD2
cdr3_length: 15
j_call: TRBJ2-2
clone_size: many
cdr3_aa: CASSSTYGGAGELFF
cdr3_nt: TGTGCCAGCAGCTCGACTTATGGGGGGGCCGGGGAGCTGTTTTTT

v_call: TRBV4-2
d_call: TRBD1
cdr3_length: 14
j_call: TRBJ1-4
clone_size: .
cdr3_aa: CASSQGTGVKKLFF
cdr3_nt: TGTGCCAGCAGCCAAGGAACAGGGGTGAAAAAACTGTTTTTT

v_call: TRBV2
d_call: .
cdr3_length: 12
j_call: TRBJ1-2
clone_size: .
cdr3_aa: CASSEGGYGYTF
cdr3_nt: TGTGCCAGCAGTGAAGGCGGCTATGGCTACACCTTC

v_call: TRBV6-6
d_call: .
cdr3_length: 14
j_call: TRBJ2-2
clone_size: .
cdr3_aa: CASSIGVVSGELFF
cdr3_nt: TGTGCCAGCAGTATCGGGGTAGTGTCCGGGGAGCTGTTTTTT

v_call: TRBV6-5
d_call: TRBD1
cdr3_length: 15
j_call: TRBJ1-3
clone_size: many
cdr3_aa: CASSLGQGTGNTIYF
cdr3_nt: TGTGCCAGCAGCTTGGGACAGGGGACTGGAAACACCATATATTTT

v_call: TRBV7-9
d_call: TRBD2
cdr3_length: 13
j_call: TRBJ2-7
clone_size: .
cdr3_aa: CASSLLAGGEQYF
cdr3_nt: TGTGCCAGCAGCTTACTAGCGGGAGGCGAGCAGTACTTC

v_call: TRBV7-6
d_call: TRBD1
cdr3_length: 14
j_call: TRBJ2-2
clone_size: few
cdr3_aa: CASSQAQGTGELFF
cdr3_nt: TGTGCCAGCAGCCAAGCACAGGGGACCGGGGAGCTGTTTTTT

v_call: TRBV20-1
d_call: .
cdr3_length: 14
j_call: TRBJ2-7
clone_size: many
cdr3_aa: CSARELKATYEQYF
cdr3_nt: TGCAGTGCTAGGGAGTTAAAGGCCACCTACGAGCAGTACTTC

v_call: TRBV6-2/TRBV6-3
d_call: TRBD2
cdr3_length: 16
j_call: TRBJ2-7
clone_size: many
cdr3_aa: CASNRPFAGGPYEQYF
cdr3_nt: TGTGCCAGCAACCGGCCATTCGCGGGGGGGCCATACGAGCAGTACTTC

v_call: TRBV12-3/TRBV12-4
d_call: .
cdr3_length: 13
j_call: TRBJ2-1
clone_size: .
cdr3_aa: CASLGQAYNEQFF
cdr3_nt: TGTGCCAGCTTGGGACAAGCCTACAATGAGCAGTTCTTC

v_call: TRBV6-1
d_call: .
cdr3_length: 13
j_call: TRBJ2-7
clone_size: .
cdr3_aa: CASSEMSYYEQYF
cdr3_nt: TGTGCCAGCAGTGAAATGAGCTACTACGAGCAGTACTTC

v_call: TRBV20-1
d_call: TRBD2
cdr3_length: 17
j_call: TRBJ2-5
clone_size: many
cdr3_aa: CSASPGLALELGETQYF
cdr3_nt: TGCAGTGCTAGTCCAGGACTAGCCCTGGAGTTGGGAGAGACCCAGTACTTC

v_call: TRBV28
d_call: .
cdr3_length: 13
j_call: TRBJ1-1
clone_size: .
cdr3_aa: CASSLRVVTEAFF
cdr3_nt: TGTGCCAGCAGTTTAAGGGTTGTCACTGAAGCTTTCTTT

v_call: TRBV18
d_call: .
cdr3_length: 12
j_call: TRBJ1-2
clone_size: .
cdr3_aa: CASSPEGYGYTF
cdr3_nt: TGTGCCAGCTCACCCGAGGGCTATGGCTACACCTTC

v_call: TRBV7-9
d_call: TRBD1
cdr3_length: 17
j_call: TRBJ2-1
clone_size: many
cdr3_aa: CASSPRGMGSSYNEQFF
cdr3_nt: TGTGCCAGCAGCCCCAGGGGGATGGGAAGCTCCTACAATGAGCAGTTCTTC

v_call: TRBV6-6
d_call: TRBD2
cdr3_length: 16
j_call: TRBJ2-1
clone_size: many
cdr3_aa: CASSYGGGAFSDEQFF
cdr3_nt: TGTGCCAGCAGTTACGGCGGGGGGGCATTTAGCGATGAGCAGTTCTTC

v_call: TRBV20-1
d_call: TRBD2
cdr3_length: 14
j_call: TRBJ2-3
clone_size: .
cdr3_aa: CSAPLAGATDTQYF
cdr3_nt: TGCAGTGCACCGTTAGCGGGGGCTACAGATACGCAGTATTTT

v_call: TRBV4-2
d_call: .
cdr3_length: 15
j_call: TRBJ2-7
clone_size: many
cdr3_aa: CASSLLRATSYEQYF
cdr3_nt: TGTGCCAGCAGCCTACTGCGGGCCACCTCCTACGAGCAGTACTTC

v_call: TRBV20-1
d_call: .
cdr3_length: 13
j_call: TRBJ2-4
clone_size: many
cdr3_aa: CSVRQEAKNIQYF
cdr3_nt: TGCAGTGTAAGACAGGAGGCCAAAAACATTCAGTACTTC

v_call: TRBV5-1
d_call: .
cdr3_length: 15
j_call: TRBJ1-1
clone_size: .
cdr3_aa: CASSPLGAGWTEAFF
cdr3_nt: TGCGCCAGCAGCCCATTGGGGGCGGGTTGGACTGAAGCTTTCTTT

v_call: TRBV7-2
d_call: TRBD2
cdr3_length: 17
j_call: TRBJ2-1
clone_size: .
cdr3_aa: CASSLAVGLAGRGEQFF
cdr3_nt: TGTGCCAGCAGCTTAGCTGTCGGACTAGCGGGGAGAGGTGAGCAGTTCTTC

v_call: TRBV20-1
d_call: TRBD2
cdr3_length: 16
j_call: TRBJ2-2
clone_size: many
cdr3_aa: CSASPSGGTNTGELFF
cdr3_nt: TGCAGTGCCTCTCCTAGCGGGGGGACGAACACCGGGGAGCTGTTTTTT

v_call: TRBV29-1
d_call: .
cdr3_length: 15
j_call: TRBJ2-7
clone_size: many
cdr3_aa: CSVEGAWTKTYEQYF
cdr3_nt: TGCAGCGTTGAAGGGGCGTGGACGAAGACCTACGAGCAGTACTTC

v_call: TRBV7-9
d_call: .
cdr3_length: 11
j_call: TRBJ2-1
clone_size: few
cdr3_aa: CASSLGAGEFF
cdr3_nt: TGTGCCAGCAGCTTGGGGGCAGGGGAGTTCTTC

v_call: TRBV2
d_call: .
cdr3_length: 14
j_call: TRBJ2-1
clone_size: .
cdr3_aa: CASSLRLLYNEQFF
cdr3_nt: TGTGCCAGCAGTCTCAGACTCCTATACAATGAGCAGTTCTTC

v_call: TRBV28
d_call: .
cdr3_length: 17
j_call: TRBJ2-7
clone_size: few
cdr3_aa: CASRLGPRRTAPYEQYF
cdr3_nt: TGTGCCAGCAGACTCGGGCCCCGTCGGACAGCTCCCTACGAGCAGTACTTC

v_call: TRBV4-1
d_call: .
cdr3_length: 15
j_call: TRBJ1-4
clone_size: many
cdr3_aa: CASSQGPSPNEKLFF
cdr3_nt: TGCGCCAGCAGCCAAGGCCCTTCCCCAAATGAAAAACTGTTTTTT

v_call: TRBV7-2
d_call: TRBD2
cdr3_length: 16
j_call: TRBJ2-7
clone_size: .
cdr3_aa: CASSLVGLAEAYEQYF
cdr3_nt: TGTGCCAGCAGCTTAGTTGGGCTAGCGGAAGCCTACGAGCAGTACTTC

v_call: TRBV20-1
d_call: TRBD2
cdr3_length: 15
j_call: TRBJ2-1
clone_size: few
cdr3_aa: CSASLLSGGAKEQFF
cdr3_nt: TGCAGTGCTAGCCTCCTTAGCGGGGGGGCCAAAGAGCAGTTCTTC

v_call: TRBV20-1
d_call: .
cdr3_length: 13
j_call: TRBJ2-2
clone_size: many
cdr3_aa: CSARGGSTGELFF
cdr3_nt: TGCAGTGCTAGAGGGGGGAGCACCGGGGAGCTGTTTTTT

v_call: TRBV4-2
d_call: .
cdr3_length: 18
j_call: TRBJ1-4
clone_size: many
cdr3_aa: CASSQAWAGGQGSEKLFF
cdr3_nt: TGTGCCAGCAGCCAAGCGTGGGCTGGGGGGCAGGGATCAGAAAAACTGTTTTTT

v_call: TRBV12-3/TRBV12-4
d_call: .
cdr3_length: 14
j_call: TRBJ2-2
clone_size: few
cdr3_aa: CASSLRQNTGELFF
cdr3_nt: TGTGCCAGCAGTTTACGTCAGAACACCGGGGAGCTGTTTTTT

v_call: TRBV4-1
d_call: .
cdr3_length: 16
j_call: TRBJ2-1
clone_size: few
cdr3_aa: CASSQPQEWPYNEQFF
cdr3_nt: TGCGCCAGCAGCCAACCACAGGAATGGCCCTACAATGAGCAGTTCTTC

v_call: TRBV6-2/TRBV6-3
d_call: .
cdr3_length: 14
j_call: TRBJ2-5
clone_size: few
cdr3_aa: CASTHRTGGETQYF
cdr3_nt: TGTGCCAGCACCCACCGTACAGGAGGGGAGACCCAGTACTTC

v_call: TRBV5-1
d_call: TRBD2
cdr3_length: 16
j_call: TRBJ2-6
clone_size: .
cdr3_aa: CASSLAGGAGANVLTF
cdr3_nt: TGCGCCAGCAGCTTGGCGGGGGGTGCTGGGGCCAACGTCCTGACTTTC

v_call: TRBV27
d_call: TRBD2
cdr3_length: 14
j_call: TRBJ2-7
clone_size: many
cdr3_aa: CASSFSGGSGEQYF
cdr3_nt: TGTGCCAGCAGTTTTTCGGGGGGGAGTGGCGAGCAGTACTTC

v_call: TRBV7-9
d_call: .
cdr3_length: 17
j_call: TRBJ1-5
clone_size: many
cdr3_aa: CASSLVGLGRSNQPQHF
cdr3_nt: TGTGCCAGCAGCTTAGTGGGGTTGGGGCGAAGCAATCAGCCCCAGCATTTT

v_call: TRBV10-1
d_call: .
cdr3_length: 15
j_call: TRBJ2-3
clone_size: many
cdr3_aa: CASSEGSGLTDTQYF
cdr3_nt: TGCGCCAGCAGTGAGGGAAGCGGACTCACAGATACGCAGTATTTT

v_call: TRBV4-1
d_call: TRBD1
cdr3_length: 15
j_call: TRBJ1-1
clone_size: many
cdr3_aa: CASSPLTTGGTEAFF
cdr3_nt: TGCGCCAGCAGCCCCCTCACTACAGGGGGCACTGAAGCTTTCTTT